Below are 15 T cell receptor beta chains sequenced from a single sample in a study of OX40 agonist ivuxolimab in advanced cancers. Produced via immunoSEQ multiplex PCR; TCRdb's table is partial and in-frame only. Of 15,000 or so clones in the sample, 65% to 80% were seen once. The specimen was CD4+ or CD8+ T cells sorted from blood, collected in a trial of the OX40 agonist ivuxolimab. These receptors were obtained from an adult with an advanced solid tumor such as melanoma, head and neck, liver or kidney cancer.

The chain couples TRBV9 to TRBJ2-2, with 7 nucleotides matching TRBD2. The germline V gene encodes CDR1 SGDLS and CDR2 YYNGEE. After removal of 3 bases from V and 2 bases from J, the junction contained 7 bases not matched to a gene. The CDR3 is made up of 16 amino acids. The CDR3 is CASSAPGLLNTGELFF. DNA of the CDR3: TGTGCCAGCAGCGCTCCGGGACTACTTAACACCGGGGAGCTGTTTTTT.

This clone was picked up one time. The chain has TRBV19 and TRBJ2-1, with a weak D call TRBD2 (7 bases). This CDR3 is built from 15 residues. Germline-derived CDR1 and CDR2 are LNHDA and SQIVND (reference sequence). The V end was cut by 0 bases, the J end by 9 bases, with 15 bases between. CDR3 nucleotide sequence: TGTGCCAGTAGTATAGATCTTGGGGGAGGGGGTGAGCAGTTCTTC. Its protein is CASSIDLGGGGEQFF.

J is TRBJ2-1 and V is TRBV7-2; 8 bases are a match to TRBD2. V shed 6 bases and J 8 bases; nucleotides not matched to a gene: 18. The CDR3 is 17 amino acids. Germline CDR1 SGHTA, CDR2 FQGNSA. As DNA, the CDR3 is TGTGCCAGCAGTCGTTGGGGTGATAGCGGGATTGGAGATGAGCAGTTCTTC. It is translated as CASSRWGDSGIGDEQFF.

This chain connects TRBV7-8 to TRBJ2-1; possible D gene TRBD2, 5 bases. Trimming stripped 2 bases from V and 8 bases from J, with 19 bases between. Germline V CDR1 and CDR2: SGHVS, FQNEAQ. CDR3 size: 16 residues. In DNA, the CDR3 is TGTGCCAGCAGCTTAATTGAGGGTGACATCATGGATGAGCAGTTCTTC. Residues: CASSLIEGDIMDEQFF.

This clone is medium-sized by share. The CDR3 coding sequence is TGTGCCTTTTCCCTTAGCGGCACGGGGGAGACCCAGTACTTC. Protein sequence: CAFSLSGTGETQYF. The rearrangement links TRBV30 to TRBJ2-5; possibly TRBD2 for D (6 bases). V was pared by 7 bases and J by 5 bases, with 20 bases between. Germline V gene lookup returns CDR1 GTSNPN and CDR2 SVGIG (reference sequence). CDR3 size: 14 residues.

This sequence joins TRBV5-1 and TRBJ2-7, with D perhaps given as TRBD1 or TRBD2 (6 bases each). From germline, CDR1 is SGHRS and CDR2 YFSETQ. The germline V and J ends were trimmed by 3 bases and 4 bases, with 14 bases remaining between them. This CDR3 has 14 residues. CDR3 DNA: TGCGCCAGCAGCTCGGGGGCAGGGGCTTACGAGCAGTACTTC. It codes for CASSSGAGAYEQYF.

V usage is TRBV6-6 and J usage is TRBJ2-5; TRBD1 aligns across 8 bases. Losses at the gene ends were 7 bases for V and 2 bases for J; bases not matched to a gene: 9. CDR1 and CDR2 from the germline V gene are MNHNY and SVGAGI (reference sequence). This CDR3 contains 15 residues. The CDR3 nucleotides are TGTGCCAGCACCCCGTCCGGGACAGGTCAAGAGACCCAGTACTTC. Translation: CASTPSGTGQETQYF.

The chain combines TRBV19 with TRBJ1-5, with D perhaps TRBD1 (6 bases). Germline V gene data show CDR1 as LNHDA and CDR2 as SQIVND (reference sequence). V lost 7 bases, J lost 4 bases, and 14 bases lay in between. The CDR3 totals 14 residues. The CDR3 loop reads CASNLQGINQPQHF. CDR3 coding DNA: TGTGCCAGTAATCTACAGGGTATTAATCAGCCCCAGCATTTT. Full variable domain (remainder filled in from reference TRBV19 and TRBJ1-5): DGGITQSPKYLFRKEGQNVTLSCEQNLNHDAMYWYRQDPGQGLRLIYYSQIVNDFQKGDIAEGYSVSREKKESFPLTVTSAQKNPTAFYLCASNLQGINQPQHFGDGTRLSIL.

The chain has TRBV27 and TRBJ2-7; 11 positions match TRBD2. This CDR3 contains 14 residues. In germline, CDR1 is MNHEY, CDR2 SMNVEV (reference sequence). After removal of 5 bases from V and 3 bases from J, the junction contained 3 bases not matched to a gene. This CDR3 is CASSPTSGGYEQYF. The DNA for the CDR3 is TGTGCCAGCAGTCCAACTAGCGGGGGCTACGAGCAGTACTTC.

The chain is built from TRBV19 and TRBJ1-1; tentative D call: TRBD1 (5 bases). CDR1 is LNHDA, CDR2 SQIVND, per germline (reference sequence). This CDR3 is 16 amino acids long. The V end lost 5 bases, the J end lost 0 bases, and 16 bases lay between the germline ends. The CDR3 spells CASSELGTRVNTEAFF. CDR3 nucleotide sequence: TGTGCCAGTAGTGAACTAGGGACCCGGGTGAACACTGAAGCTTTCTTT.

The rearrangement joins TRBV7-6 to TRBJ2-1, with D possibly TRBD2 on 7 matching bases. Germline CDR1 and CDR2: SGHVS and FNYEAQ. V was shortened by 4 bases and J by 7 bases, with 20 bases between the two germline ends. The CDR3 loop spans 16 amino acids. The CDR3 sequence: CASSSGEGVSRNEQFF. In DNA, the CDR3 is TGTGCCAGCAGCTCCGGGGAGGGGGTTTCGAGGAATGAGCAGTTCTTC.

This chain connects TRBV7-6 to TRBJ2-7; 8 bases match TRBD2. CDR1 SGHVS and CDR2 FNYEAQ come from the germline V gene. This CDR3 region has 15 residues. The junction had 10 bases not matched to a gene; V was cut back by 5 bases and J by 4 bases. CDR3 sequence: CASSGGGGRQYEQYF. DNA of the CDR3: TGTGCCAGCAGCGGCGGCGGGGGGCGCCAATACGAGCAGTACTTC.

V gene TRBV19 combines with J gene TRBJ2-3; the match to TRBD2 covers 7 bases. Germline lookup yields CDR1 LNHDA and CDR2 SQIVND (reference sequence). This CDR3 has 15 amino acids. V shed 4 bases and J 2 bases; nucleotides not matched to a gene: 6. CDR3 DNA: TGTGCCAGTAGTACTAGCGGAGCCTACACAGATACGCAGTATTTT. It specifies CASSTSGAYTDTQYF.

The rearrangement uses TRBV9 and TRBJ2-4, with D possibly matching TRBD2 (5 bases). Trimming stripped 4 bases from V and 6 bases from J, with 11 bases between. CDR1 and CDR2 from the germline V gene are SGDLS and YYNGEE. The CDR3 runs 13 residues. CDR3 loop: CASSPSPGNIQYF. In DNA form, the CDR3 reads TGTGCCAGCAGCCCTAGCCCCGGAAACATTCAGTACTTC.

The V gene is TRBV11-2, the J gene TRBJ2-1; TRBD2 matches 10 bases. Trimming removed 1 base from V and 2 bases from J; junction bases left unmatched: 5. CDR1 SGHAT and CDR2 FQNNGV come from the germline V gene. This CDR3 is 17 amino acids long. The CDR3 DNA is TGTGCCAGCAGCTTAGGGTCAGCGGGAGGGGCCTACAATGAGCAGTTCTTC. The encoded protein is CASSLGSAGGAYNEQFF.